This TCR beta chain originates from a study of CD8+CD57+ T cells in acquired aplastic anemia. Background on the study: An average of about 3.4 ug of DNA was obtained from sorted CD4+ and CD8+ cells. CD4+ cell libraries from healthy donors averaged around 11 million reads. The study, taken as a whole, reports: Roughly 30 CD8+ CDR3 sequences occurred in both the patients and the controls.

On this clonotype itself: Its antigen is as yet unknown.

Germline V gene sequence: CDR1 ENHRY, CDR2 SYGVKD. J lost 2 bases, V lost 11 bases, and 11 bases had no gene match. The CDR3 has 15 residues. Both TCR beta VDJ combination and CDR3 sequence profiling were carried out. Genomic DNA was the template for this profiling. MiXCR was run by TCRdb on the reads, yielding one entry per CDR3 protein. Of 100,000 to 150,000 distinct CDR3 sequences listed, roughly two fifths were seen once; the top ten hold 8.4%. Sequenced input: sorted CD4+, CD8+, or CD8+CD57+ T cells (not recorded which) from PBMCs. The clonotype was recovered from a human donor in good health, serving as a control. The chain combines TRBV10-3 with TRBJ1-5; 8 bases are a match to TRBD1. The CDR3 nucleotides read TGTGCCTCCACGTCCTCGACAGGGGGCAATCAGCCCCAGCATTTT. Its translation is CASTSSTGGNQPQHF.